The source of this T cell receptor beta chain is a study of blood T cell repertoires in COVID-19. Looking at the study overall: The study drew acute and convalescent COVID-19 samples from the United States, Italy and Spain. From T cells, B-cell-depleted T cells, or PBMCs came the material, which was cDNA or gDNA.

A note on this clone: Other nucleotide sequences from this sample produce the same CDR3.

In the authors' workflow: Researchers report that nucleated cell counts were estimated from reference gene primer amplification. Assay used: immunoSEQ multiplex PCR; TCRdb lists only in-frame clones, some missing. V and J calls plus clone size are reproduced from that table; the DNA served to infer D and trimming. Among approximately 270,000 clones listed, 80% to 90% were seen once. With 5 bases removed from V and 0 bases from J, the gap between germline ends came to 10 bases. The CDR3 runs to 14 residues. Germline V gene lookup returns CDR1 SGHTA and CDR2 FQGNSA. The source of this sequence is a man older than 75 with acute or convalescent COVID-19. The chain couples TRBV7-2 to TRBJ1-1, with D tentatively TRBD1 (6 bases). The sequenced sample consisted of peripheral blood. In DNA form, the CDR3 reads TGTGCCAGCAGCCCACAGGGACTGAACACTGAAGCTTTCTTT. It translates to CASSPQGLNTEAFF.